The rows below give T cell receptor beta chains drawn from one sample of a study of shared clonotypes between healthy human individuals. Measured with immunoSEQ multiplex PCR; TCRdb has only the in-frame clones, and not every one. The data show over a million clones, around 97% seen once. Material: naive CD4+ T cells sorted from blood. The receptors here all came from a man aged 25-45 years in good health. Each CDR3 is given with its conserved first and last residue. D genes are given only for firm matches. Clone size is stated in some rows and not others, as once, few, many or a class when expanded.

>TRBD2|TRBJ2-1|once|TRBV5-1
CASSWGLAGVRGYNEQFF
TGCGCCAGCAGCTGGGGACTAGCGGGAGTTCGGGGCTACAATGAGCAGTTCTTC
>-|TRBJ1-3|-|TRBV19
CATSRGSGNTIYF
TGTGCCACTAGTCGGGGCTCTGGAAACACCATATATTTT
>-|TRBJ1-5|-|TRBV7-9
CASSLAGEGNQPQHF
TGTGCCAGCAGCTTAGCAGGGGAGGGCAATCAGCCCCAGCATTTT
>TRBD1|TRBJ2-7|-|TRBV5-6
CASSQVLGQGTYEQYF
TGTGCCAGCAGCCAGGTCCTAGGACAGGGGACCTACGAGCAGTACTTC
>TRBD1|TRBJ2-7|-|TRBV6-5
CASSYSKQGTPYEQYF
TGTGCCAGCAGTTACTCGAAACAGGGGACCCCCTACGAGCAGTACTTC
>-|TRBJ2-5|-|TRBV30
CAWNIGLWETQYF
TGTGCCTGGAATATTGGCCTCTGGGAGACCCAGTACTTC
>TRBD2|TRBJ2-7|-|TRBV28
CASTPSGISYEQYF
TGTGCCAGCACCCCTAGCGGGATCTCCTACGAGCAGTACTTC
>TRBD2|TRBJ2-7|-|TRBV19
CASHPTSGYEQYF
TGTGCCAGCCATCCTACTAGCGGCTACGAGCAGTACTTC
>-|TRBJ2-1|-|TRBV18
CASSGRDSLSNEQFF
TGTGCCAGCTCAGGCCGGGACTCCTTGAGCAATGAGCAGTTCTTC
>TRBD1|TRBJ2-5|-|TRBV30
CAWDSPDRGQETQYF
TGTGCCTGGGATTCCCCGGACAGGGGACAAGAGACCCAGTACTTC
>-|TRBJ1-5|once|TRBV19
CASSPQGKGRPQHF
TGTGCCAGTAGCCCGCAGGGGAAGGGGCGGCCCCAGCATTTT
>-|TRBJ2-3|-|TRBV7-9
CASSLTNFATSTDTQYF
TGTGCCAGCAGCTTAACCAACTTCGCAACTAGCACAGATACGCAGTATTTT
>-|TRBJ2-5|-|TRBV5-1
CASSLAGDPRTQYF
TGCGCCAGCAGCTTGGCCGGGGATCCGAGGACCCAGTACTTC
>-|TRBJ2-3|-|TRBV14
CASSQVSSRDTQYF
TGTGCCAGCAGCCAAGTGTCAAGTCGTGATACGCAGTATTTT
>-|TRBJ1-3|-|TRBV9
CASSVTDSGNTIYF
TGTGCCAGCAGCGTGACAGACTCTGGAAACACCATATATTTT
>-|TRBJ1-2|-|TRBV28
CASSSRQPNYGYTF
TGTGCCAGCAGTTCGAGACAGCCTAACTATGGCTACACCTTC
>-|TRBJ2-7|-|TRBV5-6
CASSGSSSYEQYF
TGTGCCAGCAGCGGCAGTAGCTCCTACGAGCAGTACTTC
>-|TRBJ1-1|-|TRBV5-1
CASQNPGPPNTEAFF
TGCGCCAGCCAAAACCCAGGGCCCCCGAACACTGAAGCTTTCTTT
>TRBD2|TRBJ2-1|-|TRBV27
CASSLLASGSGGEQFF
TGTGCCAGCAGTTTATTGGCTAGCGGGAGTGGAGGTGAGCAGTTCTTC
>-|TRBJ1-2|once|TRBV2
CASSRDSNYGYTF
TGTGCCAGCAGCCGAGACAGTAACTATGGCTACACCTTC
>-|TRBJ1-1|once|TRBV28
CASSPGHQAFF
TGTGCCAGCAGTCCCGGACACCAAGCTTTCTTT
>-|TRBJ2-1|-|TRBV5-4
CASSPPPPYNEQFF
TGTGCCAGCAGCCCACCTCCCCCCTACAATGAGCAGTTCTTC
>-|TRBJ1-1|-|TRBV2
CASSASRGGVTEAFF
TGTGCCAGCAGTGCAAGCAGGGGTGGGGTCACTGAAGCTTTCTTT
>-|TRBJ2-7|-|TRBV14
CASSQGIRRGDEQYF
TGTGCCAGCAGCCAAGGGATTCGCAGGGGGGACGAGCAGTACTTC
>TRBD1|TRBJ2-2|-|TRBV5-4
CASSLGGDRSFTGELFF
TGTGCCAGCAGCTTGGGTGGGGACAGATCTTTTACCGGGGAGCTGTTTTTT
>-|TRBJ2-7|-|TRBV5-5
CASSLWVGGIYEQYF
TGTGCCAGCAGCTTGTGGGTAGGTGGTATCTACGAGCAGTACTTC
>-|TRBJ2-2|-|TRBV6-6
CASSYSGGGSTGELFF
TGTGCCAGCAGTTACTCGGGGGGTGGTAGCACCGGGGAGCTGTTTTTT
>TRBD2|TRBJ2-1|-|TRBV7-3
CASSSRLAGGYNEQFF
TGTGCCAGCAGCTCGCGACTAGCGGGAGGCTACAATGAGCAGTTCTTC
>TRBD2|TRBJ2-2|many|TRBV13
CASSRPEGLAMPGELFF
TGTGCCAGCAGCCGACCAGAGGGACTAGCGATGCCCGGGGAGCTGTTTTTT
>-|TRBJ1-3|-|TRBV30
CAWNKPGNTIYF
TGTGCCTGGAACAAACCTGGAAACACCATATATTTT
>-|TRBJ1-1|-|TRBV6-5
CASSYNREGTEAFF
TGTGCCAGCAGTTACAACAGGGAGGGGACTGAAGCTTTCTTT
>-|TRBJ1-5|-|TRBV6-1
CAGGTGGSNQPQHF
TGTGCCGGAGGGACGGGCGGGAGCAATCAGCCCCAGCATTTT
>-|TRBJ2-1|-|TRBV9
CASSPDYGVYNEQFF
TGTGCCAGCAGCCCGGACTATGGAGTTTACAATGAGCAGTTCTTC
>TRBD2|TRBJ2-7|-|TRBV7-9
CASSLKGLAGVEQYF
TGTGCCAGCAGCTTGAAGGGCCTAGCGGGAGTCGAGCAGTACTTC
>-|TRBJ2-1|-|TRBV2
CASIFTSWDNEQFF
TGTGCCAGCATATTTACTAGCTGGGACAATGAGCAGTTCTTC
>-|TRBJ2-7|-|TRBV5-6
CASSPGTHEQYF
TGTGCCAGCAGTCCCGGGACCCACGAGCAGTACTTC
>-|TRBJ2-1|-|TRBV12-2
CASPLGLTLNNEQFF
TGTGCAAGTCCCCTCGGACTGACACTCAACAATGAGCAGTTCTTC
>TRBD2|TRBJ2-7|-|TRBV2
CASSGGLAGVSFYEQYF
TGTGCCAGCAGTGGGGGGCTAGCGGGAGTCAGTTTCTACGAGCAGTACTTC
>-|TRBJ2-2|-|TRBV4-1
CASSQTANTGELFF
TGCGCCAGCAGCCAGACAGCTAACACCGGGGAGCTGTTTTTT
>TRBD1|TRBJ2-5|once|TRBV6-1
CASSRTGWETQYF
TGTGCCAGCAGCCGGACAGGGTGGGAGACCCAGTACTTC
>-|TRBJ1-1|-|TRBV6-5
CASSQGTWDTEAFF
TGTGCCAGCAGTCAGGGGACATGGGACACTGAAGCTTTCTTT
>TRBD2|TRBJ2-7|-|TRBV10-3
CAISEWTSGGGRQYF
TGTGCCATCAGTGAGTGGACTAGCGGGGGAGGTCGGCAGTACTTC
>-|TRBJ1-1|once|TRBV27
CASSLMASRSTEAFF
TGTGCCAGCAGTTTAATGGCCTCCAGGAGCACTGAAGCTTTCTTT
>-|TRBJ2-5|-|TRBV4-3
CASSQMGRDRDSGGTQYF
TGCGCCAGCAGCCAGATGGGACGTGACAGGGATTCGGGGGGGACCCAGTACTTC
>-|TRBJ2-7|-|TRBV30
CAWSVLSEQYF
TGTGCCTGGAGTGTACTTTCCGAGCAGTACTTC
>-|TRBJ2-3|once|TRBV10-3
CAISVSGFTQYF
TGTGCCATCAGTGTCTCCGGGTTTACGCAGTATTTT
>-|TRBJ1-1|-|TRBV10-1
CASSTGRSAEAFF
TGCGCCAGCAGCACAGGGCGATCGGCTGAAGCTTTCTTT
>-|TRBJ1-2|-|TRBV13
CASSTNYGYTF
TGTGCCAGCAGCACTAACTATGGCTACACCTTC
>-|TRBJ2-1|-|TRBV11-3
CASSLGPAEGEQFF
TGTGCCAGCAGCTTAGGTCCCGCCGAGGGTGAGCAGTTCTTC
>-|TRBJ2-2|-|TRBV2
CASRRVNTGELFF
TGTGCCAGCAGGCGGGTTAACACCGGGGAGCTGTTTTTT
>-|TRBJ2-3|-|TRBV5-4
CASSSGLHQIDTQYF
TGTGCCAGCAGCTCCGGACTCCATCAGATTGATACGCAGTATTTT